What follows are 17 T cell receptor beta chains derived from one specimen sequenced in a study of T cell clonality in common variable immunodeficiency. Repertoires were generated with immunoSEQ multiplex PCR, while TCRdb's copy carries only in-frame clones and drops some. The profile covers around 55,000 clones, none occurring a single time. Sequenced material: peripheral blood mononuclear cells. The receptors were gathered from a person aged 18 to 75 in good health.

In its sample, this clone was seen many times. The observed sequence ends 3 residues before the CDR3 terminus, with the missing tail filled in from the germline J gene. The rearrangement joins TRBV12-3 or TRBV12-4 to TRBJ1-4, with 9 nucleotides matching TRBD1. There are 17 residues in the CDR3. The trim removed 5 bases at V and 8 bases at J, leaving 15 bases unmatched. The part of the CDR3 DNA that was read is TGTGCCAGCAGTCAAGCCGCGCCCGGGACAGGGAACGAAAAA. Encoded protein: CASSQAAPGTGNEK. The entire CDR3 reads CASSQAAPGTGNEKLFF.

This clone was seen at least ten times. The read ends 3 residues before the CDR3 terminus; that terminus is restored from the germline J gene. Other DNA sequences from this sample encode an identical CDR3 as well. The chain links TRBV5-1 to TRBJ1-3, with D tentatively TRBD1 (5 bases). The CDR3 is made up of 14 amino acids. V lost 0 bases and J 4 bases, leaving 8 bases between the germline ends. In germline, CDR1 is SGHRS, CDR2 YFSETQ. The CDR3: CASSLAGYGNTIYF. CDR3 bases read: TGCGCCAGCAGCTTGGCAGGGTACGGAAACACC. The complete variable domain, with remaining parts taken from reference TRBV5-1 and TRBJ1-3, reads KAGVTQTPRYLIKTRGQQVTLSCSPISGHRSVSWYQQTPGQGLQFLFEYFSETQRNKGNFPGRFSGRQFSNSRSEMNVSTLELGDSALYLCASSLAGYGNTIYFGEGSWLTVV.

On this clone: The CDR3 end falls 3 residues outside the read, so it is completed with the germline J gene. The chain has TRBV7-8 and TRBJ2-7; TRBD1 is a possible D gene (5 bases). V lost 5 bases to trimming and J lost 0 bases, with 14 bases between them. The CDR3 runs 15 residues. Germline V gene lookup returns CDR1 SGHVS and CDR2 FQNEAQ. The CDR3: CASSNRGAHSYEQYF. CDR3 bases read: TGTGCCAGCAGCAACCGTGGGGCTCACTCCTACGAG.

In this sample, this clone turned up many times. Read sequence stops 3 residues before the CDR3 end, and the germline J gene provides the missing end. This chain links TRBV3-1 (or the pseudogene TRBV3-2) with TRBJ1-1, with a weak D call TRBD1 (6 bases). The CDR3 loop spans 18 amino acids. Germline V gene lookup returns CDR1 LGHDT and CDR2 YNNKEL (reference sequence). V lost 3 bases and J lost 1, with 21 bases in between. Partial CDR3 DNA: TGTGCCAGCAGCCATTCTGACAGGATACACCCTAAGAACACTGAA. Protein product: CASSHSDRIHPKNTE. The complete CDR3 sequence is CASSHSDRIHPKNTEAFF.

This clone was seen at least ten times. The read comes to an end 3 residues before the CDR3 does, leaving the germline J gene to fill in the end. The chain combines TRBV14 with TRBJ1-2; weak D call: TRBD1 (5 bases). CDR3 length equals 13 residues. Germline loops: CDR1 SGHDN, CDR2 FVKESK. CDR3 DNA, as far as it was read: TGTGCCAGCAGCCAAGGGTTGCAGGGAGGC. The encoded protein is CASSQGLQGG. The full CDR3 reads CASSQGLQGGYTF.

A few counts support this clone. The CDR3 is cut off 3 residues early in the read; its end comes from the germline J gene. This chain links TRBV7-8 with TRBJ1-1; the D gene is possibly TRBD1 (6 bases). Trimming shortened V by 5 bases and J by 1 base, and 11 bases separated the two germline ends. The germline V gene has CDR1 SGHVS and CDR2 FQNEAQ. CDR3 length: 14 amino acids. The CDR3 loop reads CASSQGQGNTEAFF. CDR3 DNA, as far as it was read: TGTGCCAGCAGCCAGGGACAAGGGAACACTGAA.

This clone was seen ten or more times. The read comes to an end 3 residues before the CDR3 does, leaving the germline J gene to fill in the end. V usage is TRBV18 and J usage is TRBJ2-3; no definite D call. Germline CDR1 and CDR2: KGHSH and LQKENI. The CDR3 runs 14 residues. Trimming took off 6 bases at V and 1 base at J, with 11 bases between the two ends. The CDR3 bases that were read are TGTGCCAGCTCTTTTCCGCCGGGCACAGATACG. This codes for CASSFPPGTDT. Given in full, the CDR3 is CASSFPPGTDTQYF.

Ten or more counts support this clone. The read gets to within 3 residues of the CDR3 end, and the germline J gene fills in the rest. The chain joins TRBV4-2 to TRBJ2-5; 7 bases fit TRBD2. Germline V gene sequence: CDR1 LGHNA, CDR2 YNFKEQ. The CDR3 is made up of 16 amino acids. The J segment lost 2 bases and the V segment lost 1 base, leaving 7 bases of the junction unmatched. The chain's CDR3 is CASSQGPRGGQETQYF. CDR3 DNA (partial): TGTGCCAGCAGCCAAGGTCCGCGGGGAGGGCAAGAGACC.

Ten or more counts support this clone. The CDR3 end is not reached by the read, which stops 3 residues before it; the germline J gene fills it in. The V call is TRBV20-1, the J call TRBJ1-5; 8 bases are shared with TRBD1. Trimming took 1 base from V and 5 from J; bases not matched to a gene: 4. The CDR3 is 14 amino acids. Germline CDR1 is DFQATT and CDR2 is SNEGSKA (reference sequence). CDR3 bases read: TGCAGTGCTAGAGTCCAGGGGGCCTATCAGCCC. Amino acid sequence: CSARVQGAYQP. The entire CDR3 protein reads CSARVQGAYQPQHF.

This clone was observed at least ten times. The CDR3 end falls 3 residues outside the read, so it is completed with the germline J gene. The chain employs TRBV23-1 and TRBJ1-2; 7 positions agree with TRBD1. TRBV23-1 belongs to the ORF category, with a function that is uncertain. CDR3 length: 17 residues. V dropped 0 bases and J dropped 3; count of bases not matched to a gene: 10. CDR3 DNA (partial): TGCGCCAGCAGTCAATCAACGGGACAGAATTTGCACTATGGC. This translates into CASSQSTGQNLHYG. The whole CDR3 sequence reads CASSQSTGQNLHYGYTF.

At least ten counts were recorded for this clone. CDR3 in amino acids: CASSRPGQGGGGANVLFF. The CDR3 bases that were read are TGTGCCAGCAGCCGACCGGGACAGGGAGGCGGTGGGGCCAACGTA. The chain couples TRBV4-2 to TRBJ1-4; 9 bases fit TRBD1. The sequence runs out 3 residues before the end of the CDR3; the remainder is reconstructed from the germline J gene. Germline CDR1 reads LGHNA; CDR2 reads YNFKEQ. The CDR3 loop spans 18 amino acids.

In its sample, this clone was seen many times. The observed sequence ends 3 residues before the CDR3 terminus, with the missing tail filled in from the germline J gene. V gene TRBV30 combines with J gene TRBJ1-4; D unresolved. The CDR3 sequence is 13 residues long. From germline, CDR1 is GTSNPN and CDR2 SVGIG (reference sequence). Trimming removed 3 bases from V and 3 bases from J, with 8 bases in between. CDR3: CAWRSQANEKLFF. Incomplete CDR3 DNA: TGTGCCTGGAGGTCCCAGGCTAATGAAAAA.

This clone was observed many times. The read gets to within 3 residues of the CDR3 end, and the germline J gene fills in the rest. The genes are TRBV4-1 and TRBJ1-5, with a tentative D call TRBD1 (5 bases). The CDR3 has 13 amino acids. Germline loops: CDR1 MGHRA, CDR2 YSYEKL. The V end lost 4 bases, the J end lost 6 bases, and 10 bases lay between the germline ends. CDR3 amino acids: CASSPRGVQPQHF. The covered CDR3 bases are TGCGCCAGCAGCCCTAGGGGAGTTCAGCCC.

This clone was counted ten times or more. The read stops 3 residues short of the end of the CDR3; the missing end is completed from the germline J gene. The chain uses TRBV4-2 and TRBJ2-2; no definite D call. The ends were cut back, 4 bases at V and 2 bases at J, with 17 bases in the middle. Germline-derived CDR1 and CDR2 are LGHNA and YNFKEQ. CDR3 size: 17 residues. CDR3 sequence: CASSLAYVSSNTGELFF. CDR3 bases read: TGTGCCAGCAGCCTCGCCTACGTGTCGTCAAACACCGGGGAG.

There are a few counts of this clone. From the germline J gene comes the end of the CDR3, since the read stops 3 residues before it. The chain joins TRBV18 to TRBJ2-3, with 8 bases fitting TRBD1. The CDR3 is made up of 19 amino acids. CDR1 is KGHSH and CDR2 is LQKENI in the germline V gene. The CDR3 loop is CASSPRGKRQGSYQETQYF. The sequenced part of the CDR3 DNA is TGTGCCAGCTCACCACGGGGCAAAAGACAGGGGAGCTACCAAGAGACG.

This clone came up many times. From the germline J gene comes the end of the CDR3, since the read stops 3 residues before it. The chain joins TRBV11-2 to TRBJ2-7, with D maybe TRBD1 (6 bases). The V gene's germline CDR1 is SGHAT and CDR2 FQNNGV. V gave up 1 base and J gave up 2 bases, with 9 bases separating them. The CDR3 is made up of 14 amino acids. This CDR3 is CASSLGDIAYEQYF. Partial CDR3 DNA: TGTGCCAGCAGCTTAGGGGACATTGCCTACGAG.

Many counts were recorded for this clone. The CDR3 extends 3 residues past the end of the read, so its final part is completed from the germline J gene. V and J are TRBV10-1 and TRBJ2-5; TRBD2 matches at 8 bases. Germline lookup yields CDR1 WNHNN and CDR2 SYGVQD (reference sequence). The CDR3 is 19 residues long. Trimming cost V 0 bases and J 5 bases; bases outside gene matches: 17. CDR3 protein: CASSESSGAGGPTQETQYF. Partial CDR3 DNA: TGCGCCAGCAGTGAGTCGTCGGGGGCGGGGGGACCTACCCAGGAGACC.